The 14 T cell receptor beta chains below were found in one sample sequenced in a study of cytomegalovirus exposure and HLA in healthy donors. The study ran its PCR with 60 Vbeta and 13 Jbeta primers. TCRdb keeps only in-frame clones here, not all; method: immunoSEQ multiplex PCR. The sample lists 100,000 to 150,000 clones, under 20% seen once, with roughly 2.7% in the top ten. The sequenced sample was PBMCs. These receptors were obtained from a female donor in good health and CMV-seropositive.

The chain uses TRBV18 and TRBJ1-2, with 7 bases matching TRBD1. V lost 3 bases, J lost 3 bases, and 7 bases stayed unmatched. In germline, CDR1 is KGHSH, CDR2 LQKENI. This CDR3 is 15 amino acids long. CDR3: CASSPADRADYGYTF. The DNA for the CDR3 is TGTGCCAGCTCACCGGCCGACAGGGCGGACTATGGCTACACCTTC.

This chain connects TRBV4-3 to TRBJ2-2; the D is unclear. This CDR3 has 15 residues. Trimming left V 0 bases short and J 1 base short, with 6 bases between. Germline assignment: CDR1 LGHNA and CDR2 YSLEER. CDR3 bases: TGCGCCAGCAGCCAAGAAAAGCTGAACACCGGGGAGCTGTTTTTT. This gives the protein CASSQEKLNTGELFF.

This clone was counted between two and nine times. The rearrangement joins TRBV4-2 to TRBJ1-3; possibly TRBD1 for D (6 bases). CDR1 is LGHNA, CDR2 YNFKEQ, per germline. The CDR3 spans 15 residues. Trimming removed 7 bases at V and 0 bases at J, with 13 bases between. CDR3 bases: TGTGCCAGCATCGACAGGCTCCGCTCTGGAAACACCATATATTTT. It codes for CASIDRLRSGNTIYF.

This clone was seen only a few times. Other nucleotide sequences in the sample specify the same CDR3. The J gene is TRBJ2-3, the V gene TRBV28, with D uncertain. V lost 4 bases and J lost 0, with 11 bases in between. Germline CDR1 is MDHEN and CDR2 is SYDVKM. The CDR3 is made up of 15 amino acids. CDR3 nucleotides: TGTGCCAGCAGTTCCCCACCCCAGAGCACAGATACGCAGTATTTT. Translated: CASSSPPQSTDTQYF.

V and J are TRBV4-1 and TRBJ2-5; 10 bases are a match to TRBD1. The CDR3 runs 18 residues. CDR1 is MGHRA and CDR2 is YSYEKL in the germline V gene. The V gene end was trimmed by 4 bases and the J gene end by 4 bases; junction bases not matched to a gene: 15. This chain's CDR3 is CASSRKGERTGGLETQYF. Written as DNA, the CDR3 is TGCGCCAGCAGCCGAAAGGGAGAACGGACAGGGGGGTTAGAGACCCAGTACTTC.

This clone was seen a handful of times. The chain carries TRBV7-2 and TRBJ2-7; 8 bases agree with TRBD2. Germline CDR1 is SGHTA and CDR2 is FQGNSA. CDR3 size: 15 residues. Germline trimming cut 4 bases from V and 3 bases from J; bases unmatched to any gene: 8. The CDR3 DNA reads as TGTGCCAGCAGCTCGCAAGCGGGGGCCGACTACGAGCAGTACTTC. Its protein product is CASSSQAGADYEQYF.

This chain joins TRBV28 and TRBJ1-3, with no clear D. This CDR3 comprises 15 residues. Germline V gives CDR1 MDHEN, CDR2 SYDVKM. Between the trimmed V and J ends, which lost 3 bases and 0 bases, there was a span of 9 bases. The DNA of the CDR3 is TGTGCCAGCAGTTTGATGGACTACTCTGGAAACACCATATATTTT. This translates into CASSLMDYSGNTIYF.

The rearrangement links TRBV5-1 to TRBJ1-1, with D possibly TRBD1 on 5 matching bases. CDR3 length equals 16 residues. V was clipped by 5 bases and J by 5 bases, with 22 bases between them. Germline CDR1 is SGHRS and CDR2 is YFSETQ. In DNA, the CDR3 is TGCGCCAGCAGACAGCGAAGTGGGGCGTCGAATACTGAAGCTTTCTTT. Protein sequence: CASRQRSGASNTEAFF.

This clone turned up a few times. This chain connects TRBV28 to TRBJ1-2; D unresolved. The CDR3 runs 12 residues. Germline V gives CDR1 MDHEN, CDR2 SYDVKM. V shed 8 bases and J shed 10 bases, with 17 bases lying between them. The CDR3 region is CASGGLGILYTF. The CDR3, as DNA: TGTGCCAGCGGAGGTTTAGGGATCCTCTACACCTTC.

The chain uses TRBV4-2 and TRBJ2-1, with a weak D call TRBD2 (6 bases). Germline V gene sequence: CDR1 LGHNA, CDR2 YNFKEQ. With 0 bases removed from V and 5 bases from J, the gap between germline ends came to 23 bases. The CDR3 length is 19 residues. The DNA of the CDR3 is TGTGCCAGCAGCCAAGACGCCCCCGCGGGACCGCCTGAGGACAATGAGCAGTTCTTC. Encoded protein: CASSQDAPAGPPEDNEQFF.

The chain links TRBV6-4 to TRBJ2-2, with 9 bases fitting TRBD2. Trimming removed 2 bases from V and 3 bases from J; junction bases left unmatched: 1. The germline CDR1 and CDR2 sequences are MRHNA and SNTAGT. The CDR3 covers 15 residues. The CDR3 reads CASSDGTSHTGELFF. Written as DNA, the CDR3 is TGTGCCAGCAGTGACGGGACTAGCCACACCGGGGAGCTGTTTTTT.

This clone was found a few times. The chain uses TRBV9 and TRBJ2-3; D possibly corresponds to TRBD1 (5 bases). Germline V gives CDR1 SGDLS, CDR2 YYNGEE. With 0 bases removed from V and 3 bases from J, the gap between germline ends came to 11 bases. The CDR3 runs to 15 residues. The CDR3 spells CASSVEGFGTDTQYF. In DNA form, the CDR3 reads TGTGCCAGCAGCGTAGAGGGGTTTGGAACAGATACGCAGTATTTT.

This clone has just a few counts. This chain links TRBV27 with TRBJ2-7; a possible D gene is TRBD2 (7 bases). CDR3 length: 18 amino acids. Trimming shortened V by 4 bases and J by 0 bases, and 22 bases separated the two germline ends. The germline CDR1 and CDR2 sequences are MNHEY and SMNVEV (reference sequence). Here the CDR3 reads CASSSRGGAGAPSYEQYF. The DNA of the CDR3 is TGTGCCAGCAGTTCCCGTGGCGGGGCGGGGGCCCCCTCCTACGAGCAGTACTTC.

This clone was observed a few times. The CDR3 carries no conserved terminal phenylalanine or tryptophan, so it likely arises from a read error. It is unclear where the CDR3 begins or ends on the DNA, so no DNA is shown, and the CDR3 is as TCRdb lists it. This rearrangement joins TRBV4-2 to TRBJ2-7; the D segment call TRBD2 is taken from the table without a DNA check. The CDR3 spans 9 amino acids, including both terminal residues. Germline V gene sequence: CDR1 LGHNA, CDR2 YNFKEQ. The CDR3 spells CASSQDQTL.